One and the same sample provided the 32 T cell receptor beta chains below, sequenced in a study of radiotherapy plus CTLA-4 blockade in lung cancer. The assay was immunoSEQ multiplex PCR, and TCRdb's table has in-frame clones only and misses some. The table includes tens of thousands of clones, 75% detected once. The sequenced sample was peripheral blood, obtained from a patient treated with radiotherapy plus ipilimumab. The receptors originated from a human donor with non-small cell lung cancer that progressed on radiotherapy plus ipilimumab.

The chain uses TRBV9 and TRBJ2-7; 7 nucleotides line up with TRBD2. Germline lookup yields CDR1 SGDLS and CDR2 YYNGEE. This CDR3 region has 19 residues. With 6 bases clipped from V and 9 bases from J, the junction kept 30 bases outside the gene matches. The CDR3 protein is CASKPKNLSKRGREYGQYF. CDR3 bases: TGTGCCAGCAAACCTAAAAACCTGAGCAAGCGGGGTAGGGAATATGGGCAGTACTTC.

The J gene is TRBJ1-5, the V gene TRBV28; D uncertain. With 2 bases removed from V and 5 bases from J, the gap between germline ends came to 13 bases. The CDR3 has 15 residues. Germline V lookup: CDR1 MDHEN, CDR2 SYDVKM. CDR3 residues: CASSLIDLGYQPQHF. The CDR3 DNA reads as TGTGCCAGCAGTTTAATAGACTTGGGCTATCAGCCCCAGCATTTT.

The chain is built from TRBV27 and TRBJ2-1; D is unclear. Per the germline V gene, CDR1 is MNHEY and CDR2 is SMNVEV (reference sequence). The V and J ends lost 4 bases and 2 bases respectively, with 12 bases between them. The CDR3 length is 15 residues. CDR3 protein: CASSSLESAYNEQFF. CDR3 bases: TGTGCCAGCAGTTCTCTAGAGAGCGCCTACAATGAGCAGTTCTTC.

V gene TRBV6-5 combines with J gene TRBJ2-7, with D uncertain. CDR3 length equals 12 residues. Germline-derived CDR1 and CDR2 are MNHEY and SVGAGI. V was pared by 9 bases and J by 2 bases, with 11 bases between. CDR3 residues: CASRHPPYEQYF. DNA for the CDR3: TGTGCCAGTCGTCACCCCCCCTACGAGCAGTACTTC.

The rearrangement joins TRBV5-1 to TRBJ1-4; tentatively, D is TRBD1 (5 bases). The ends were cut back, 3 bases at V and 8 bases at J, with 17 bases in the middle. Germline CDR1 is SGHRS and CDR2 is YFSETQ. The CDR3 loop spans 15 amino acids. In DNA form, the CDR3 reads TGCGCCAGCAGCTGGGGGACCAGGTCCAGGGAAAAACTGTTTTTT. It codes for CASSWGTRSREKLFF.

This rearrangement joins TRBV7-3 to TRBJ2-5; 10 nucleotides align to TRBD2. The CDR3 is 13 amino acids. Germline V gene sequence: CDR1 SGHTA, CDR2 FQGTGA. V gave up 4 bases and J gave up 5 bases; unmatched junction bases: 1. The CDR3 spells CASSSTSGETQYF. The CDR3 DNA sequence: TGTGCCAGCAGCTCGACTAGCGGGGAGACCCAGTACTTC.

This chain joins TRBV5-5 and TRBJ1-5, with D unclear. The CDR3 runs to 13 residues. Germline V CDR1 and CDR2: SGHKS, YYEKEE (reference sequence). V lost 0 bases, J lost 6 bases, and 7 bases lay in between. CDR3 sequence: CASSLDPGQPQHF. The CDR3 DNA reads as TGTGCCAGCAGCTTGGATCCGGGTCAGCCCCAGCATTTT.

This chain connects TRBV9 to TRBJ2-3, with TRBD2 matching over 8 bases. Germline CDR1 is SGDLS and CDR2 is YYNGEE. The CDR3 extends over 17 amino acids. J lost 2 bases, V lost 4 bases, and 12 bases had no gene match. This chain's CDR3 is CASSPGGASRYTDTQYF. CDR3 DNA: TGTGCCAGCAGCCCCGGGGGGGCTAGCAGATACACAGATACGCAGTATTTT.

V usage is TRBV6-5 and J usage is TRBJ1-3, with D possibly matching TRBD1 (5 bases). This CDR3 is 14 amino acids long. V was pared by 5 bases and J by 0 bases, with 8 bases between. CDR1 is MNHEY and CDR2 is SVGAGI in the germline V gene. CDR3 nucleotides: TGTGCCAGCAGTGGGGCACTCTCTGGAAACACCATATATTTT. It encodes CASSGALSGNTIYF.

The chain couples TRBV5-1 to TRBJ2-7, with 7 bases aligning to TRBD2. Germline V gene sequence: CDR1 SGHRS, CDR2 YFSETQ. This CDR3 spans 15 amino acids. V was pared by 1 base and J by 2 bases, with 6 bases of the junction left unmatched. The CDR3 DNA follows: TGCGCCAGCAGCTTGAATCTGGGAGGGGCCTACGAGCAGTACTTC. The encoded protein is CASSLNLGGAYEQYF.

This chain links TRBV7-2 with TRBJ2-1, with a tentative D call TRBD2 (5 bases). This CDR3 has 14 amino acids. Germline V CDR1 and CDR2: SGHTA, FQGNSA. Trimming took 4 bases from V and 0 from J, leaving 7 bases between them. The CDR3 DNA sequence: TGTGCCAGCAGCTCCGACTACTCCTACAATGAGCAGTTCTTC. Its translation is CASSSDYSYNEQFF.

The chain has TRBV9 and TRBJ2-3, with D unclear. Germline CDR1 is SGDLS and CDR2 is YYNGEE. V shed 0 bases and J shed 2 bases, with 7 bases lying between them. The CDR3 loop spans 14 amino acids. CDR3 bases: TGTGCCAGCAGCGTAGGGGTCTACACAGATACGCAGTATTTT. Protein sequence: CASSVGVYTDTQYF.

The CDR3 DNA follows: TGCAGCGTTGAAGGAGGGGTCAGGGGAAACATTCAGTACTTC. Protein sequence: CSVEGGVRGNIQYF. The chain carries TRBV29-1 and TRBJ2-4, with D tentatively TRBD1 (6 bases). The V end lost 1 base, the J end lost 6 bases, and 13 bases lay between the germline ends. CDR1 and CDR2 from the germline V gene are SQVTM and ANQGSEA. The CDR3 runs 14 residues.

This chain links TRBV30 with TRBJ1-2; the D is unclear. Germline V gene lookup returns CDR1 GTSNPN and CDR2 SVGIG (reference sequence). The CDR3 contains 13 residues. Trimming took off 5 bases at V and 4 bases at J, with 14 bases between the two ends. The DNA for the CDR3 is TGTGCCTGGGAAAAAGGTTTTGGCTATGGCTACACCTTC. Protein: CAWEKGFGYGYTF.

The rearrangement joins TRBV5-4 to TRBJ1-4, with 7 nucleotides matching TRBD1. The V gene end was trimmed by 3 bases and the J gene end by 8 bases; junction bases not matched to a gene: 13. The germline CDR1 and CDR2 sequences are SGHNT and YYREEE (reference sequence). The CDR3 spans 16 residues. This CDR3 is CASSSGGGTAQEKLFF. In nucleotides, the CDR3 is TGTGCCAGCAGCTCTGGAGGTGGGACAGCGCAGGAAAAACTGTTTTTT.

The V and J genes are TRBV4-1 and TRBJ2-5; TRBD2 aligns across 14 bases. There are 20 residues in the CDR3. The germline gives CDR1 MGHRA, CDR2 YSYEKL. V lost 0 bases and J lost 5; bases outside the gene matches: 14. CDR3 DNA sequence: TGCGCCAGCAGCCAAGAACGTGGGGGGACTAGCGGGAGAAGGGCTGAGACCCAGTACTTC. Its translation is CASSQERGGTSGRRAETQYF.

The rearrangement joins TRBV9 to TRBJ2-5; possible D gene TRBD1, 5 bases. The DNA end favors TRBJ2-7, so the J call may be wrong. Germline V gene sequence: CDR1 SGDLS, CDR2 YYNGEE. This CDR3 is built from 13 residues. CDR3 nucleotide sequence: TGTGCCAGCAGCGCGGACAACTCCTACGAGCAGTACTTC. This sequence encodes CASSADNSYEQYF.

The CDR3 region is CASSPTAGEIYNEQFF. The CDR3 DNA reads as TGTGCCAGCAGTCCTACAGCGGGAGAGATCTACAATGAGCAGTTCTTC. The V call is TRBV27, the J call TRBJ2-1, with 8 bases identical to TRBD2. The CDR3 is 16 residues long. Germline assignment: CDR1 MNHEY and CDR2 SMNVEV (reference sequence). The V gene end was trimmed by 5 bases and the J gene end by 3 bases; junction bases not matched to a gene: 9.

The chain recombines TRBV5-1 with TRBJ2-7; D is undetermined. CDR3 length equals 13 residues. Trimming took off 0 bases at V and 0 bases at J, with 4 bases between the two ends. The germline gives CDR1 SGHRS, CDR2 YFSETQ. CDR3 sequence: CASSLGYSYEQYF. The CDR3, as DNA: TGCGCCAGCAGCTTGGGGTACTCCTACGAGCAGTACTTC.

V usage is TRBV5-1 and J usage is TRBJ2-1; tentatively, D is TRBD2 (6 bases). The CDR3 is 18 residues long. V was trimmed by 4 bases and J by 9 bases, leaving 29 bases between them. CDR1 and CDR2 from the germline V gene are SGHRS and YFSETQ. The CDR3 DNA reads TGCGCCAGCAGCCGCGGAACCGCGGGAATAGATAGTTTCGCTGAGCAGTTCTTC. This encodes CASSRGTAGIDSFAEQFF.

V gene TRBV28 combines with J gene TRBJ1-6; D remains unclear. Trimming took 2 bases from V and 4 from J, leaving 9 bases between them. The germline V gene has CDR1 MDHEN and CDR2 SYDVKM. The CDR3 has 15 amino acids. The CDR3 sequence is CASSLQRKYNSPLHF. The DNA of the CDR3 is TGTGCCAGCAGTTTACAGCGCAAATATAATTCACCCCTCCACTTT.

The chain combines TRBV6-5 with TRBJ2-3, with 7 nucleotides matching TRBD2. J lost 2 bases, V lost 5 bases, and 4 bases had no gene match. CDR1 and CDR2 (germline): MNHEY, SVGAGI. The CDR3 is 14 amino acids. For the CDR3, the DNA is TGTGCCAGCAGTCTTAGCGGGCTCACAGATACGCAGTATTTT. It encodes CASSLSGLTDTQYF.

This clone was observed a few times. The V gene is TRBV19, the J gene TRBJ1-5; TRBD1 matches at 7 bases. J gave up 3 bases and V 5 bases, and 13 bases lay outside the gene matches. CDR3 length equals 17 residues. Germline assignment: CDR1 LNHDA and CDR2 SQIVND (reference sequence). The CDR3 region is CASSGRWDRGDNQPQHF. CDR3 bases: TGTGCCAGTAGTGGGAGGTGGGACAGAGGAGACAATCAGCCCCAGCATTTT.

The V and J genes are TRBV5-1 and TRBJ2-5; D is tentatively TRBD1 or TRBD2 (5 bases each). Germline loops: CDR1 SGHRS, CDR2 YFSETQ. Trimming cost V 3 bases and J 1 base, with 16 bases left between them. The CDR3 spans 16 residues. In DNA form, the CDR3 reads TGCGCCAGCAGCTCGTTAAACCGGGACGGCCAAGAGACCCAGTACTTC. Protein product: CASSSLNRDGQETQYF. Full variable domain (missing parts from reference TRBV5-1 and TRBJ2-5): KAGVTQTPRYLIKTRGQQVTLSCSPISGHRSVSWYQQTPGQGLQFLFEYFSETQRNKGNFPGRFSGRQFSNSRSEMNVSTLELGDSALYLCASSSLNRDGQETQYFGPGTRLLVL.

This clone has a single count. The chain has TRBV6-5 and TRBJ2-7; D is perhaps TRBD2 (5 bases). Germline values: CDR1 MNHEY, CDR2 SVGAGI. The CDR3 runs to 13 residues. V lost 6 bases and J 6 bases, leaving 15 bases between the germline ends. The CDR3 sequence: CASRTTVGSEQYF. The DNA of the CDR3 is TGTGCCAGCAGAACCACGGTGGGGAGCGAGCAGTACTTC.

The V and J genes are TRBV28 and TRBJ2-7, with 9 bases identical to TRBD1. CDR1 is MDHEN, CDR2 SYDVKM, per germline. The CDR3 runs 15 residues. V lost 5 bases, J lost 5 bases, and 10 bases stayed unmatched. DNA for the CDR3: TGTGCCAGCAGTCCGGCCGGGACAGGGAGTAACGAGCAGTACTTC. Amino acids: CASSPAGTGSNEQYF.

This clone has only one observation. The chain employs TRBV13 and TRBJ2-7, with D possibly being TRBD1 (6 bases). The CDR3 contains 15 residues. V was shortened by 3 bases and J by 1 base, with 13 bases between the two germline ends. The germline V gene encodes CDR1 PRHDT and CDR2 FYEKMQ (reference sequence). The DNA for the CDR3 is TGTGCCAGCAGCTTCCGGGACATTGCATCCTACGAGCAGTACTTC. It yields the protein CASSFRDIASYEQYF.

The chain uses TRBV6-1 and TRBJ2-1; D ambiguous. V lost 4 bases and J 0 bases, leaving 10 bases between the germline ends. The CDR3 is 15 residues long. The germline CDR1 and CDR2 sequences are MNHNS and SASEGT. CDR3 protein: CASSVSPASYNEQFF. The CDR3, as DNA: TGTGCCAGCAGTGTTTCTCCTGCCTCCTACAATGAGCAGTTCTTC.

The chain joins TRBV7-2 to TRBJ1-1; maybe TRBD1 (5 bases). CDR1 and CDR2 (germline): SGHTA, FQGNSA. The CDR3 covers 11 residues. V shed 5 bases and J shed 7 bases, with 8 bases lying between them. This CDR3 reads CASSRDGEAFF. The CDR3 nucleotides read TGTGCCAGCAGCCGGGACGGTGAAGCTTTCTTT.

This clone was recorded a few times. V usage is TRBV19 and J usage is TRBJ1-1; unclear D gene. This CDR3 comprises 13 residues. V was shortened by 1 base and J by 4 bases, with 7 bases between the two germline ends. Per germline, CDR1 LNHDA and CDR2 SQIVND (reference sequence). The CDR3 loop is CASSIASTTEAFF. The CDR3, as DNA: TGTGCCAGTAGTATAGCAAGCACCACTGAAGCTTTCTTT. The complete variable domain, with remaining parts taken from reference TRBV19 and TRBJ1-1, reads DGGITQSPKYLFRKEGQNVTLSCEQNLNHDAMYWYRQDPGQGLRLIYYSQIVNDFQKGDIAEGYSVSREKKESFPLTVTSAQKNPTAFYLCASSIASTTEAFFGQGTRLTVV.

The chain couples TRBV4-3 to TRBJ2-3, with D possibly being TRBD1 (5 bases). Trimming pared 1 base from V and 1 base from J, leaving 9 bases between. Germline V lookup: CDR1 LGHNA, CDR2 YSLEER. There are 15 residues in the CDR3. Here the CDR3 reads CASSQGQTGTDTQYF. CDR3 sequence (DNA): TGCGCCAGCAGCCAAGGCCAGACAGGCACAGATACGCAGTATTTT.

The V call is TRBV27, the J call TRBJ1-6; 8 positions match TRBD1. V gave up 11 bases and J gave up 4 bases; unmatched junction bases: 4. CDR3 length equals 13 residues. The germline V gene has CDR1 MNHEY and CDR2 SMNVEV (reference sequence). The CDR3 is CASTGGYNSPLHF. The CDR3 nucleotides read TGTGCCTCTACAGGGGGATATAATTCACCCCTCCACTTT.